The 4 T cell receptor beta chains presented below share a single source sample, sequenced in a study of shared clonotypes between healthy human individuals. Profiled with immunoSEQ multiplex PCR; TCRdb holds only in-frame clones, not every one. Here the sample spans some 490,000 clones, roughly 80% being singletons. What was sequenced was PBMCs. These receptors were collected from a woman aged 40 to 49 in good health. Some clones in this sample may be carry-over from other donors' samples.

J is TRBJ1-3 and V is TRBV5-4, with D possibly being TRBD1 (5 bases). Germline V gene sequence: CDR1 SGHNT, CDR2 YYREEE (reference sequence). V was cut by 2 bases and J by 3 bases, with 15 bases left in between. The CDR3 has 16 amino acids. Here the CDR3 reads CASSFSKGEGGNTIYF. CDR3 DNA: TGTGCCAGCAGCTTCTCCAAAGGGGAAGGTGGAAACACCATATATTTT.

This chain links TRBV4-3 with TRBJ1-1; D is uncertain. The CDR3 consists of 14 residues. V was clipped by 2 bases and J by 7 bases, with 14 bases between them. Germline CDR1 LGHNA, CDR2 YSLEER. The CDR3 protein is CASSQNATRSEAFF. DNA for the CDR3: TGCGCCAGCAGCCAAAATGCCACCCGGAGTGAAGCTTTCTTT.

The chain links TRBV7-3 to TRBJ2-1; 8 bases fit TRBD2. Germline CDR1 is SGHTA and CDR2 is FQGTGA. This CDR3 has 14 residues. Trimming cost V 3 bases and J 7 bases; bases outside gene matches: 5. The CDR3 DNA is TGTGCCAGCAGCTTCGCGGGAGGAAGAAATGAGCAGTTCTTC. It specifies CASSFAGGRNEQFF.

The sample holds a few counts of this clone. The V gene is TRBV7-9, the J gene TRBJ1-1, with D perhaps TRBD1 (6 bases). Trimming took 1 base from V and 1 from J, leaving 10 bases between them. Germline V lookup: CDR1 SEHNR, CDR2 FQNEAQ (reference sequence). The CDR3 is made up of 15 amino acids. The chain's CDR3 is CASSLVGGGNTEAFF. CDR3 in DNA: TGTGCCAGCAGCTTAGTAGGGGGTGGGAACACTGAAGCTTTCTTT.